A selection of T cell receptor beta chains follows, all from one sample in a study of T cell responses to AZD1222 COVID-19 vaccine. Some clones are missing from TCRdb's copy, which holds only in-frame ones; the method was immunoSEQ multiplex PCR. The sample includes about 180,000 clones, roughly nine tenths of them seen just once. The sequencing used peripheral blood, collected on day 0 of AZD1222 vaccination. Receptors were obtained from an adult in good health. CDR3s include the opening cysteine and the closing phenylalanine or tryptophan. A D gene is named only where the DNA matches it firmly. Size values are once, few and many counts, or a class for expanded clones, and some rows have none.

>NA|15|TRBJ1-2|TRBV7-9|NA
TGTGCCAGCAGCTTAGGGGGAGGGATAGGGAATGGCTACACCTTC
CASSLGGGIGNGYTF
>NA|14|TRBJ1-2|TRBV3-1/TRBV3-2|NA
TGTGCCAGCACCGAAAATAGTCTAAACTATGGCTACACCTTC
CASTENSLNYGYTF
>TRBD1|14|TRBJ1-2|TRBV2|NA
TGTGCCAGCAGTGAAAGGGGGCAATGGTATGGCTACACCTTC
CASSERGQWYGYTF
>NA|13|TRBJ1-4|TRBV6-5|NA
TGTGCCAGCGGGAGGGCAACTAATGAAAAACTGTTTTTT
CASGRATNEKLFF
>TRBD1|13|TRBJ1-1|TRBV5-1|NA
TGCGCCAGCAGCTCTGGGACAGGGGAGGAAGCTTTCTTT
CASSSGTGEEAFF
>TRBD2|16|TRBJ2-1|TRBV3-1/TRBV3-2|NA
TGTGCCAGCAGCCAAAGACTAGCGGGAGGGGACAATGAGCAGTTCTTC
CASSQRLAGGDNEQFF
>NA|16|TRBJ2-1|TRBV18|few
TGTGCCAGCTCAAGGCAGGGCTCATACAGGTACAATGAGCAGTTCTTC
CASSRQGSYRYNEQFF
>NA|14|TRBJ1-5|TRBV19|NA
TGTGCCAGTAGTATGGGAGGGCAGCCGCAGCCCCAGCATTTT
CASSMGGQPQPQHF
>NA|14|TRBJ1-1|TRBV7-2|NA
TGTGCCAGCAGCTGGGCGCGTATGAACACTGAAGCTTTCTTT
CASSWARMNTEAFF
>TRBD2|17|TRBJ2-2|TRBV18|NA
TGTGCCAGCTCACCATCCCAAATAGCGGGCAACACCGGGGAGCTGTTTTTT
CASSPSQIAGNTGELFF
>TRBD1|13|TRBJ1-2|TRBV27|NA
TGTGCCAGCAGCTGGAATACAGGGGGTGGCTACACCTTC
CASSWNTGGGYTF
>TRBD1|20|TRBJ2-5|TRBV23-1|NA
TGCGCCAGCAGTCAATCGGGCAGGGGGCGCAGGATGGGTGGCCAAGAGACCCAGTACTTC
CASSQSGRGRRMGGQETQYF
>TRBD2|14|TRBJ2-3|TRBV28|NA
TGTGCCAGCAGCCTAGCGGGGCCCACAGATACGCAGTATTTT
CASSLAGPTDTQYF
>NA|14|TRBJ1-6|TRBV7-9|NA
TGTGCCAGCAGCTCCCGGGATCCCTATTCACCCCTCCACTTT
CASSSRDPYSPLHF
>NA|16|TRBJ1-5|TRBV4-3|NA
TGCGCCAGCAGCCAAGAATTGGGCTCGAGCAATCAGCCCCAGCATTTT
CASSQELGSSNQPQHF
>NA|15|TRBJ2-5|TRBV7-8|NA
TGTGCCAGCAGCTTAGTTGCAGGGCTAGGCGAGACCCAGTACTTC
CASSLVAGLGETQYF
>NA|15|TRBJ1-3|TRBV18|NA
TGTGCCAGCTCACCACGGTTCGGGTCTGGAAACACCATATATTTT
CASSPRFGSGNTIYF
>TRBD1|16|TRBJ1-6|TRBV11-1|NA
TGTGCCAGCAGCCCACGACAGGGAGGAATCAATTCACCCCTCCACTTT
CASSPRQGGINSPLHF
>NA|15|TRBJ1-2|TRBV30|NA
TGTGCCTGGGCCTTCGTTCGTGGAGCTAACTATGGCTACACCTTC
CAWAFVRGANYGYTF
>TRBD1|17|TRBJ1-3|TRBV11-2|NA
TGTGCCAGCAGCTTATACAGGGGCAGTTACTCTGGAAACACCATATATTTT
CASSLYRGSYSGNTIYF
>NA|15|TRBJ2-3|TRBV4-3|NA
TGCGCCAGCAGCCCACAATGGAAAAACACAGATACGCAGTATTTT
CASSPQWKNTDTQYF
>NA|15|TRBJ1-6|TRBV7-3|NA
TGTGCCAGCAGCTTAACCGCAGGCCCCAATTCACCCCTCCACTTT
CASSLTAGPNSPLHF
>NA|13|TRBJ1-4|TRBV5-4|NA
TGTGCCAGCAGCTTGTCCCAAAATGAAAAACTGTTTTTT
CASSLSQNEKLFF
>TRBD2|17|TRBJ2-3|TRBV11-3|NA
TGTGCCAGCAGCTGGGCCTCTAGCGGGGGGGTCACAGATACGCAGTATTTT
CASSWASSGGVTDTQYF
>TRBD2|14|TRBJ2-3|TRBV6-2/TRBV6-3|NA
TGTGCCAGCAGTTCTGGGACTAGCGCAGATACGCAGTATTTT
CASSSGTSADTQYF
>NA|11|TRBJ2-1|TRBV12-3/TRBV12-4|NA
TGTGCATCGGGGCCGGGGAATGAGCAGTTCTTC
CASGPGNEQFF
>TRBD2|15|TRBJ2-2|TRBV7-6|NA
TGTGCCAGCAGCTTGTGGCTAGCGGACACCGGGGAGCTGTTTTTT
CASSLWLADTGELFF
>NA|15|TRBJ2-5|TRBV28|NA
TGTGCCAGCAGTTTATTAGGGGGGAAACAAGAGACCCAGTACTTC
CASSLLGGKQETQYF
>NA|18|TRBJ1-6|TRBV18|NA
TGTGCCAGCTCACCACCGGTACAGGGTTCGTCCTATAATTCACCCCTCCACTTT
CASSPPVQGSSYNSPLHF
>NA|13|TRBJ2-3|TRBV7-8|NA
TGTGCCAGCAGCATCCGAAGGCCAGATACGCAGTATTTT
CASSIRRPDTQYF
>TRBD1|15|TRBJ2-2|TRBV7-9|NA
TGTGCCAGCAGTAGCGGACAGGGGAACACCGGGGAGCTGTTTTTT
CASSSGQGNTGELFF
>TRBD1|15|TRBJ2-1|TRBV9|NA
TGTGCCAGCAGCTCTCGGACAGGGGCCCCCAATGAGCAGTTCTTC
CASSSRTGAPNEQFF
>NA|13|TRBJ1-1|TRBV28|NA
TGTGCCAGCAGCCTTACAGCTGGCACTGAAGCTTTCTTT
CASSLTAGTEAFF
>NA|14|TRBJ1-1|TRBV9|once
TGTGCCAGCAGCGCGCAACAGAAAAACACTGAAGCTTTCTTT
CASSAQQKNTEAFF
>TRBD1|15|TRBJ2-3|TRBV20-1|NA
TGCAGTGCTAGTGGGGGACAGGGGCTCGCAGATACGCAGTATTTT
CSASGGQGLADTQYF
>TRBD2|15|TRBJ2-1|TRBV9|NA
TGTGCCAGCAGCAGCGATCTAGCGGCCCACAATGAGCAGTTCTTC
CASSSDLAAHNEQFF
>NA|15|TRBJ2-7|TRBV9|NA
TGTGCCAGCAGCGTAGGATCCGGGGAGGCCCACGAGCAGTACTTC
CASSVGSGEAHEQYF
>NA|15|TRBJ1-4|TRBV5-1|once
TGCGCCAGCAGCCCGGGAGTCCCAACTAATGAAAAACTGTTTTTT
CASSPGVPTNEKLFF
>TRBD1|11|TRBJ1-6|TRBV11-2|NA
TGTGCCAGCAGCTTAGGACAGGGAAGTCACTTT
CASSLGQGSHF
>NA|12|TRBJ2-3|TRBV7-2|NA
TGTGCCAGCAGCTATACGACCGATACGCAGTATTTT
CASSYTTDTQYF
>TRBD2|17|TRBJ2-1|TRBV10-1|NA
TGCGCCAGCAGTGAGGGGTCTAGCGGGGCCAGGGGGAGTGAGCAGTTCTTC
CASSEGSSGARGSEQFF
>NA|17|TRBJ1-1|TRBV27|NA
TGTGCCAGCAGTTGGCTGAGGGATGGGTTAGGGAACACTGAAGCTTTCTTT
CASSWLRDGLGNTEAFF
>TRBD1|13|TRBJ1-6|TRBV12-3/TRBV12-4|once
TGTGCCAGCAACGGACAGGGTTATTCACCCCTCCACTTT
CASNGQGYSPLHF
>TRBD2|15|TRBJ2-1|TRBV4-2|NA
TGTGCCAGCAGGTCGACTAGCGGGGGTGGCGATGAGCAGTTCTTC
CASRSTSGGGDEQFF
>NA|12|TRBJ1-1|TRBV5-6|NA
TGTGCCAGCAGCTTGGTGACGGGAACGGCTTTCTTT
CASSLVTGTAFF
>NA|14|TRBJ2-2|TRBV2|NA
TGTGCCAGCAGTTTGGGGTGGGGCACCGGGGAGCTGTTTTTT
CASSLGWGTGELFF
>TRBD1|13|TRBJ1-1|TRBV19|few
TGTGCCAGTAGTCCACAGGGGTACACTGAAGCTTTCTTT
CASSPQGYTEAFF
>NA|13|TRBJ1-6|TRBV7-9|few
TGTGCCAGCAGCTTAGACGCGGGTTCACCCCTCCACTTT
CASSLDAGSPLHF
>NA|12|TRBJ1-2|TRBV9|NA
TGTGCCAGCAGCATACAGGGCTATGGCTACACCTTC
CASSIQGYGYTF
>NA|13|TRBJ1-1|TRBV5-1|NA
TGCGCCAGCAGCTTGGGGCTGAACACTGAAGCTTTCTTT
CASSLGLNTEAFF